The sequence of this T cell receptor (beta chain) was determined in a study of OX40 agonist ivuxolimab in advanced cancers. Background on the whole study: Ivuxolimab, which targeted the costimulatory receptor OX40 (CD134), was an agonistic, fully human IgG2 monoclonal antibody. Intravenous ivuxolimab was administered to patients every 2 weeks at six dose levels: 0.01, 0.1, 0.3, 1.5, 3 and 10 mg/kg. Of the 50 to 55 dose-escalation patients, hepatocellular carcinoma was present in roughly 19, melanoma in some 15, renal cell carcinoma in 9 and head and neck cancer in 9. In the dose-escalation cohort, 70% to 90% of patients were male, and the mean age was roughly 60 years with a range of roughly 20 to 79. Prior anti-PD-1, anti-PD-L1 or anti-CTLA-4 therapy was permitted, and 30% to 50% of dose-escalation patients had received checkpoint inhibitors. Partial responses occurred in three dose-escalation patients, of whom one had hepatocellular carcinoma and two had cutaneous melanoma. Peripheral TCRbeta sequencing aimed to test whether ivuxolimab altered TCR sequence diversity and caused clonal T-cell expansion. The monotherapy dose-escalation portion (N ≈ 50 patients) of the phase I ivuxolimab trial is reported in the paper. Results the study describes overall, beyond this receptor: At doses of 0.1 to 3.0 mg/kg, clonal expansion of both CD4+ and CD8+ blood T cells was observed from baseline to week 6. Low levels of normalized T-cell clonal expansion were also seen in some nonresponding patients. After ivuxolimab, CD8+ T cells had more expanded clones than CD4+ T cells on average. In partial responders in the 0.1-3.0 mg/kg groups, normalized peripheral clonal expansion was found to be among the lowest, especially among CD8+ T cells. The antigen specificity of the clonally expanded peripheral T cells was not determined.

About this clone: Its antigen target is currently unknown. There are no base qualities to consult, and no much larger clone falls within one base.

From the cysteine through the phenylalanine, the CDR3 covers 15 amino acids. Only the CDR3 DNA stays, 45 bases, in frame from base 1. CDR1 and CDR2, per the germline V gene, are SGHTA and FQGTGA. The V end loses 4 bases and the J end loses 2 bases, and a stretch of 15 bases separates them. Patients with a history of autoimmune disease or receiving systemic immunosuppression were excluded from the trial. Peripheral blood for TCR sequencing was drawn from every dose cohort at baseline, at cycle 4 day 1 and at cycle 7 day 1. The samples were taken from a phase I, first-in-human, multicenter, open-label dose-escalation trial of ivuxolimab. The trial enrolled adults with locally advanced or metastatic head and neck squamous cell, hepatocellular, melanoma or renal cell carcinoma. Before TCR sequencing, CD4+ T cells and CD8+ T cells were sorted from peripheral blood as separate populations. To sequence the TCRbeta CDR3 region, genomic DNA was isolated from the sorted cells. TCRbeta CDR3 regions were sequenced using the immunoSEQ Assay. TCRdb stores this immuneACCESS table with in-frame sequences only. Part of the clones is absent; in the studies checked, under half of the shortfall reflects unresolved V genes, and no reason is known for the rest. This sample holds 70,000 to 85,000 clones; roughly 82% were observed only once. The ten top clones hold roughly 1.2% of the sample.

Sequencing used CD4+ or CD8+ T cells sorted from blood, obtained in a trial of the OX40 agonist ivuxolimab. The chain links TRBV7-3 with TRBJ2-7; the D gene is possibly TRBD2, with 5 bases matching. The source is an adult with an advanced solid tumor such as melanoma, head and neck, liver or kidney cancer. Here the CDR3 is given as CASSYGPGIPYEQYF. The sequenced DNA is TGTGCCAGCAGCTACGGACCGGGAATCCCCTACGAGCAGTACTTC.